One sample yielded the 12 T cell receptor beta chains listed below, sequenced in a study of cytomegalovirus exposure and HLA in healthy donors. The PCR made use of 60 Vbeta and 13 Jbeta primers. Measured with immunoSEQ multiplex PCR; TCRdb has only the in-frame clones, and not every one. The sample includes 150,000 to 200,000 clones, 75% to 85% of them seen just once. The sample taken for sequencing was PBMCs. Receptor source: a woman under 40 in good health and CMV-seropositive.

A few counts support this clone. The chain carries TRBV30 and TRBJ1-6, with D possibly being TRBD1 (6 bases). V shed 5 bases and J shed 0 bases, with 8 bases lying between them. CDR1 is GTSNPN and CDR2 is SVGIG in the germline V gene (reference sequence). This CDR3 has 14 residues. CDR3: CAWEGGSYNSPLHF. The CDR3 nucleotides are TGTGCCTGGGAAGGGGGCTCCTATAATTCACCCCTCCACTTT.

In this sample, this clone turned up a few times. This chain joins TRBV5-5 and TRBJ1-1; 8 nucleotides agree with TRBD1. The V and J ends lost 0 bases and 4 bases, in that order; junction bases with no gene match: 8. Germline V gene lookup returns CDR1 SGHKS and CDR2 YYEKEE (reference sequence). The CDR3 is made up of 16 amino acids. The CDR3 protein is CASSLAQGARGTEAFF. The CDR3 nucleotides read TGTGCCAGCAGCTTGGCTCAGGGGGCGCGGGGCACTGAAGCTTTCTTT.

In this sample, this clone turned up many times. The J gene is TRBJ1-5, the V gene TRBV7-8; no firm D call. Trimming took 5 bases from V and 7 from J, leaving 15 bases between them. The CDR3 is 14 residues long. Germline values: CDR1 SGHVS, CDR2 FQNEAQ. The CDR3 DNA reads TGTGCCAGCAGCCGCGAAGGGAGAAGGCAGCCCCAGCATTTT. Translating gives CASSREGRRQPQHF.

Of note for this clone: Other DNA sequences in this sample translate to the same CDR3. The chain employs TRBV28 and TRBJ1-5; no clear D gene. The CDR3 is made up of 14 amino acids. V was pared by 6 bases and J by 7 bases, with 16 bases between. CDR1 and CDR2 (germline): MDHEN, SYDVKM. CDR3 sequence: CASSSGRTGQPQHF. Here the CDR3 DNA reads TGTGCCAGCAGCTCTGGGAGAACGGGGCAGCCCCAGCATTTT.

This clone came up once. The chain links TRBV11-2 to TRBJ1-2; D is possibly TRBD1 (5 bases). Looked up from germline, CDR1 is SGHAT and CDR2 is FQNNGV. The length of the CDR3 is 16 residues. Deletions cut 4 bases from V and 4 bases from J, with 19 bases between. In nucleotides, the CDR3 is TGTGCCAGCAGCTCGATGACAGCACCTAAGGGCTATGGCTACACCTTC. This sequence encodes CASSSMTAPKGYGYTF. Drawing the rest from reference TRBV11-2 and TRBJ1-2, the complete variable domain is EAGVAQSPRYKIIEKRQSVAFWCNPISGHATLYWYQQILGQGPKLLIQFQNNGVVDDSQLPKDRFSAERLKGVDSTLKIQPAKLEDSAVYLCASSSMTAPKGYGYTFGSGTRLTVV.

The V gene is TRBV2, the J gene TRBJ1-5, with D hard to call. The germline CDR1 and CDR2 sequences are SNHLY and FYNNEI. This CDR3 spans 13 amino acids. The germline V and J ends were trimmed by 3 bases and 6 bases, with 9 bases remaining between them. CDR3 DNA sequence: TGTGCCAGCAGTGAGCAGTCTGGTCAGCCCCAGCATTTT. Residues: CASSEQSGQPQHF.

The chain combines TRBV5-1 with TRBJ2-1; 7 bases map to TRBD2. The CDR3 has 16 amino acids. The trim removed 4 bases at V and 2 bases at J, leaving 9 bases unmatched. The V gene's germline CDR1 is SGHRS and CDR2 YFSETQ. The CDR3 loop is CASSNWGGGPYNEQFF. The CDR3 DNA sequence: TGCGCCAGCAGCAATTGGGGGGGAGGGCCCTACAATGAGCAGTTCTTC.

This sequence joins TRBV11-3 and TRBJ1-5; the match to TRBD1 covers 8 bases. Germline values: CDR1 SGHNT, CDR2 YENEEA. The CDR3 is 18 amino acids. The V and J ends lost 6 bases and 0 bases, in that order; junction bases with no gene match: 13. The CDR3 sequence: CASRPKGQVIYSNQPQHF. As DNA, the CDR3 is TGTGCCAGCAGACCAAAGGGACAGGTCATTTATAGCAATCAGCCCCAGCATTTT.

The chain joins TRBV28 to TRBJ2-2; 7 bases match TRBD2. Germline CDR1 MDHEN, CDR2 SYDVKM. The trim removed 6 bases at V and 5 bases at J, leaving 9 bases unmatched. CDR3 length equals 15 residues. CDR3 DNA sequence: TGTGCCAGCAGGGCTAGCGGATTTAAGACCGGGGAGCTGTTTTTT. It yields the protein CASRASGFKTGELFF.

Only a few counts were recorded for this clone. The V call is TRBV18, the J call TRBJ2-7; D may be TRBD2 (7 bases). This CDR3 is 15 amino acids long. Looked up from germline, CDR1 is KGHSH and CDR2 is LQKENI. V was cut by 4 bases and J by 3 bases, with 16 bases left in between. The CDR3 sequence is CASSLKGGSGYEQYF. In DNA, the CDR3 is TGTGCCAGCTCACTCAAGGGGGGGTCCGGCTACGAGCAGTACTTC. The whole variable domain, filled in from reference TRBV18 and TRBJ2-7, reads NAGVMQNPRHLVRRRGQEARLRCSPMKGHSHVYWYRQLPEEGLKFMVYLQKENIIDESGMPKERFSAEFPKEGPSILRIQQVVRGDSAAYFCASSLKGGSGYEQYFGPGTRLTVT.

The chain has TRBV19 and TRBJ2-5; D not certain. Trimming shortened V by 0 bases and J by 5 bases, and 13 bases separated the two germline ends. The germline V gene encodes CDR1 LNHDA and CDR2 SQIVND (reference sequence). CDR3 length: 15 amino acids. The CDR3 sequence is CASSIENESEETQYF. For the CDR3, the DNA is TGTGCCAGTAGTATAGAGAATGAGTCGGAGGAGACCCAGTACTTC.

This rearrangement joins TRBV6-4 to TRBJ2-1; 7 bases are a match to TRBD2. This CDR3 spans 19 amino acids. Germline-derived CDR1 and CDR2 are MRHNA and SNTAGT. The J segment lost 8 bases and the V segment lost 1 base, leaving 20 bases of the junction unmatched. The CDR3 bases are TGTGCCAGCAGTGACTGGGGGGGTTCGGGCGGAATCCCCATGGATGAGCAGTTCTTC. Translated: CASSDWGGSGGIPMDEQFF.